This TCR beta chain is from a study of T cell responses to AZD1222 COVID-19 vaccine. Study-wide findings and caveats: Clonal diversity was possibly underestimated; the donors were predominantly white British and more often female. Spike was spanned by vaccine-associated CD4 TCRs, with dominance at 160-218 and 743-854. The study found Spike-specific TCR breadth and depth rose after two AZD1222 doses. Baseline seropositivity characterized only six AZD1222 recipients.

This CDR3 spans 13 amino acids. Germline V CDR1 and CDR2: SGDLS, YYNGEE. Trimming pared 4 bases from V and 4 bases from J, leaving 8 bases between. This clone came up a few times. Its antigen is as yet unknown. Profiled with immunoSEQ multiplex PCR; TCRdb holds only in-frame clones, not every one. This sample has more than 150,000 clones, with approximately 87% found just once. The chain uses TRBV9 and TRBJ2-2; possibly TRBD2 for D (5 bases). Sample: peripheral blood, taken on day 0 of MenACWY control vaccination. This sequence was found in an adult in good health. DNA for the CDR3: TGTGCCAGCAGCTATGGAGGCACCGGGGAGCTGTTTTTT. It codes for CASSYGGTGELFF.